Below, 2 T cell receptor beta chains from the same sample are listed, as sequenced in a study of T cell clones after liver transplantation. Sequencing used immunoSEQ multiplex PCR; TCRdb keeps in-frame clones, though not all of them. Of about 22,000 clones in the sample, 55% to 75% were seen once. The sequences come from CD4+ T cells from blood, collected before liver transplant. The receptors originated from a human donor who received a liver transplant.

This clone was counted only a few times. The rearrangement uses TRBV5-1 and TRBJ1-6; D call uncertain. CDR1 and CDR2 from the germline V gene are SGHRS and YFSETQ. This CDR3 spans 18 amino acids. Trimming pared 0 bases from V and 5 bases from J, leaving 18 bases between. This chain's CDR3 is CASSLEGPLAGDNSPLHF. The CDR3 DNA follows: TGCGCCAGCAGCTTGGAGGGCCCCTTGGCAGGCGATAATTCACCCCTCCACTTT.

V is TRBV5-1 and J is TRBJ2-6; D gene uncertain. CDR3 size: 15 residues. The V gene's germline CDR1 is SGHRS and CDR2 YFSETQ. V gave up 0 bases and J gave up 4 bases, with 8 bases separating them. This CDR3 is CASSLGNTGANVLTF. CDR3 DNA: TGCGCCAGCAGCTTGGGGAATACGGGGGCCAACGTCCTGACTTTC.